The clone carrying this TCR beta chain was seen many times. What it binds is not known. This CDR3 spans 14 amino acids. V lost 0 bases and J lost 9, with 9 bases in between. Germline CDR1 and CDR2: MNHEY and SVGAGI. Unique molecular identifiers tagged the TCRbeta library. From the PCR reads, TCRdb called clonotypes with MiXCR, one entry per CDR3 protein. The table has about 97,000 distinct CDR3 sequences, about 5.6% seen once; the top ten hold about 6%. This record comes from a study of T-cell reconstitution after alpha-beta-depleted transplantation in children. Study-wide results and caveats: There were some patients whose high TCRbeta diversity at day 60 came from surviving recipient T cells and thymic progenitors. Reports say that about two months after transplant, the alpha-beta T cells came out of several hundred graft clones that had expanded. From newly produced T cells came most of the T-cell counts and diversity one year after transplant.

The clonotype originates from a female patient under 10 years old who had a stem cell transplant for Fanconi anemia, so the T cells may come from the graft donor. The V call is TRBV6-5, the J call TRBJ1-6; D gene unclear. This sample comprised PBMCs, mostly from graft donor cells, obtained 60 days after TCRalphabeta/CD19-depleted stem cell transplant. CDR3 coding DNA: TGTGCCAGCAGTTACTCGGCCGAGGGTTCACCCCTCCACTTT. This sequence encodes CASSYSAEGSPLHF.